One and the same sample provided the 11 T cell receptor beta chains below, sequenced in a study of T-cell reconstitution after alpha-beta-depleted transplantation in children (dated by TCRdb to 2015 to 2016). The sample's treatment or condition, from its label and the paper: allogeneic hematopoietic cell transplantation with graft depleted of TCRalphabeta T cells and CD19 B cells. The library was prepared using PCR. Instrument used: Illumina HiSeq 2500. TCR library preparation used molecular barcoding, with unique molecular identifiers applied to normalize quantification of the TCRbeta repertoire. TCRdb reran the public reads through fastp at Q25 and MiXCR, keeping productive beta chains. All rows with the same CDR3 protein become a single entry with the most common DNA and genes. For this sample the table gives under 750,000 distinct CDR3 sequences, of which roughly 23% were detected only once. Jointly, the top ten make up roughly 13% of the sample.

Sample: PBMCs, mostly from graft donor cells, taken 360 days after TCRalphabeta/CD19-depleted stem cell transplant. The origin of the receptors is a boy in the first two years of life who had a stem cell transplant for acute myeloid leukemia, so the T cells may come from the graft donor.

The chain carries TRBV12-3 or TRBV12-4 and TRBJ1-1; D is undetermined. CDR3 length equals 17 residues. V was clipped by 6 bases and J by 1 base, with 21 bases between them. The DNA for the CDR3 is TGTGCCAGCAGCCTAGGACGGACCGGGATTTGGAACACTGAAGCTTTCTTT. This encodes CASSLGRTGIWNTEAFF.

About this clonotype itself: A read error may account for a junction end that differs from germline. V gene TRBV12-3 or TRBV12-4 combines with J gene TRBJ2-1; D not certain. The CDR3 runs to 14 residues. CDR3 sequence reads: CAGSPRAPGDEQFF. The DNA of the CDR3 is TGTGCCGGCAGTCCCCGGGCTCCGGGCGATGAGCAGTTCTTC.

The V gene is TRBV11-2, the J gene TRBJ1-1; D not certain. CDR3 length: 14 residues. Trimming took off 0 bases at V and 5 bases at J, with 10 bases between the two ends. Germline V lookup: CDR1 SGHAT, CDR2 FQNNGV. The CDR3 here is CASSLEIRATEAFF. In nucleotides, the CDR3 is TGTGCCAGCAGCTTAGAGATACGGGCAACTGAAGCTTTCTTT.

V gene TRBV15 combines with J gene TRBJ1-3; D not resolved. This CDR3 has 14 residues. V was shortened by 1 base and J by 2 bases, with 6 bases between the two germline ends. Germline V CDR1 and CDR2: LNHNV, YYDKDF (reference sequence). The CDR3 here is CATSRAGAGNTIYF. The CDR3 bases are TGTGCCACCAGCAGAGCGGGTGCTGGAAACACCATATATTTT.

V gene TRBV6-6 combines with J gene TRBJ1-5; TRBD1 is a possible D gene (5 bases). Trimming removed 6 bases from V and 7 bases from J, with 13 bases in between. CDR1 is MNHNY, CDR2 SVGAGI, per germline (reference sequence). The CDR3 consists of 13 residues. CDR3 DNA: TGTGCCAGCAGCCCGACAGTGGGGCAGCCCCAGCATTTT. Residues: CASSPTVGQPQHF.

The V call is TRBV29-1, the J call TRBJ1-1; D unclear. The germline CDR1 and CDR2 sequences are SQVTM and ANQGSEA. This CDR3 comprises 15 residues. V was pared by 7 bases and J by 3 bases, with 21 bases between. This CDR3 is CSARTGFLRDTEAFF. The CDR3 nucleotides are TGCAGCGCTAGGACGGGATTTCTACGGGACACTGAAGCTTTCTTT.

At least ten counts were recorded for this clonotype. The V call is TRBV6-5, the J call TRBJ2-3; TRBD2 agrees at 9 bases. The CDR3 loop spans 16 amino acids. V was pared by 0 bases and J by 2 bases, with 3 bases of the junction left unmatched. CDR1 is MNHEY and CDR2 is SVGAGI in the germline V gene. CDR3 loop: CASSYSSGGTTDTQYF. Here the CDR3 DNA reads TGTGCCAGCAGTTACTCTAGCGGGGGCACCACAGATACGCAGTATTTT.

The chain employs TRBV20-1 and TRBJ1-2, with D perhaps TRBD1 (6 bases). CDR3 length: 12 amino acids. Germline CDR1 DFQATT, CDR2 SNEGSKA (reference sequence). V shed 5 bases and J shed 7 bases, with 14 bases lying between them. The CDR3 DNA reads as TGCAGTGCTCGTGACAGGATTATTGGCTACACCTTC. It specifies CSARDRIIGYTF.

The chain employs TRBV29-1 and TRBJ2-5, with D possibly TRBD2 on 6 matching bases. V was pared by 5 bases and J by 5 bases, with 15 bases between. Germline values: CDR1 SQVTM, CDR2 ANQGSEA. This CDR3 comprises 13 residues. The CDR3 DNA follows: TGCAGCGTTAGGTTAACCGGAGGGGAGACCCAGTACTTC. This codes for CSVRLTGGETQYF.

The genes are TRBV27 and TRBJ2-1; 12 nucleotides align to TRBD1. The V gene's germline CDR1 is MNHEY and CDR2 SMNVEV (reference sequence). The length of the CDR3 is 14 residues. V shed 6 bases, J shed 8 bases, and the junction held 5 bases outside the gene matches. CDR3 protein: CASRRGQGADEQFF. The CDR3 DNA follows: TGTGCCAGCAGACGGGGACAGGGGGCAGATGAGCAGTTCTTC.

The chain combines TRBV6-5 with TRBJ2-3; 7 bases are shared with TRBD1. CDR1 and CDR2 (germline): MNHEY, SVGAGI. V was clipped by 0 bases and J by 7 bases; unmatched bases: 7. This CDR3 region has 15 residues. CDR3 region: CASSYSTGPGNTQYF. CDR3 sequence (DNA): TGTGCCAGCAGTTACTCGACAGGGCCAGGGAATACGCAGTATTTT.